This entry lists 26 T cell receptor beta chains sequenced from one sample in a study of blood T cell repertoires in COVID-19. Measured with immunoSEQ multiplex PCR; TCRdb has only the in-frame clones, and not every one. The sample holds under 70,000 clones, just over 85% seen once. The sequenced sample was peripheral blood. Receptor source: a woman aged 55 to 70 with COVID-19, enrolled during active disease.

The V gene is TRBV5-1, the J gene TRBJ2-1; the match to TRBD2 covers 16 bases. The CDR3 has 16 residues. Looked up from germline, CDR1 is SGHRS and CDR2 is YFSETQ. With V trimmed by 2 bases and J by 6 bases, 2 bases remained unmatched. The CDR3 DNA reads as TGCGCCAGCAGCTTCGGGACTAGCGGGGGGGCCAATGAGCAGTTCTTC. It yields the protein CASSFGTSGGANEQFF.

The V and J genes are TRBV19 and TRBJ1-1, with D unresolved. In germline, CDR1 is LNHDA, CDR2 SQIVND (reference sequence). Deletions cut 9 bases from V and 3 bases from J, with 11 bases between. This CDR3 has 12 residues. The CDR3 reads CASHERYTEAFF. CDR3 DNA sequence: TGTGCCAGCCACGAGCGGTACACTGAAGCTTTCTTT. Complete variable domain (other parts from reference TRBV19 and TRBJ1-1): DGGITQSPKYLFRKEGQNVTLSCEQNLNHDAMYWYRQDPGQGLRLIYYSQIVNDFQKGDIAEGYSVSREKKESFPLTVTSAQKNPTAFYLCASHERYTEAFFGQGTRLTVV.

This clone has a handful of counts. The chain recombines TRBV9 with TRBJ1-2; 9 positions match TRBD1. The CDR3 spans 15 residues. V was clipped by 2 bases and J by 7 bases; unmatched bases: 9. The V gene's germline CDR1 is SGDLS and CDR2 YYNGEE. CDR3 in amino acids: CASSVGPQGASGYTF. CDR3 DNA: TGTGCCAGCAGCGTGGGCCCACAGGGGGCGAGTGGCTACACCTTC.

The J gene is TRBJ1-5, the V gene TRBV12-3 or TRBV12-4; the D is unclear. CDR3 length: 13 amino acids. V dropped 1 base and J dropped 7 bases, with 8 bases sitting between them. CDR3 sequence reads: CASSLGQLQPQHF. The CDR3 DNA reads as TGTGCCAGCAGTTTAGGCCAGTTACAGCCCCAGCATTTT.

The chain joins TRBV15 to TRBJ1-5, with D possibly being TRBD1 (6 bases). V gave up 1 base and J gave up 6 bases, with 10 bases separating them. This CDR3 contains 14 residues. From germline, CDR1 is LNHNV and CDR2 YYDKDF (reference sequence). The CDR3 region is CATSRAGAGQPQHF. CDR3 bases: TGTGCCACCAGCAGAGCAGGGGCGGGTCAGCCCCAGCATTTT.

The gene calls are TRBV30 and TRBJ1-2; 7 positions agree with TRBD1. V lost 2 bases to trimming and J lost 4 bases; unmatched junction nucleotides: 1. This CDR3 region has 12 residues. CDR1 GTSNPN and CDR2 SVGIG come from the germline V gene (reference sequence). The CDR3 sequence is CAWSRTGYGYTF. In DNA form, the CDR3 reads TGTGCCTGGAGTAGGACAGGCTATGGCTACACCTTC.

The gene calls are TRBV24-1 and TRBJ1-2; D may be TRBD1 (5 bases). The CDR3 totals 15 residues. CDR1 is KGHDR and CDR2 is SFDVKD in the germline V gene. The germline V and J ends were trimmed by 3 bases and 4 bases, with 14 bases remaining between them. The chain's CDR3 is CATSDPGLPFYGYTF. The DNA for the CDR3 is TGTGCCACCAGTGATCCAGGGTTACCATTCTATGGCTACACCTTC.

The rearrangement uses TRBV6-5 and TRBJ2-7; D perhaps matches TRBD2 (6 bases). V lost 0 bases and J 4 bases, leaving 16 bases between the germline ends. Germline-derived CDR1 and CDR2 are MNHEY and SVGAGI. The CDR3 has 16 residues. Here the CDR3 reads CASSYSIGGVSYEQYF. DNA of the CDR3: TGTGCCAGCAGTTACTCGATAGGCGGGGTTTCATACGAGCAGTACTTC.

The rearrangement links TRBV9 to TRBJ2-1, with D tentatively TRBD1 (5 bases). With 0 bases removed from V and 6 bases from J, the gap between germline ends came to 13 bases. The length of the CDR3 is 15 residues. Per germline, CDR1 SGDLS and CDR2 YYNGEE. CDR3 amino acids: CASSVDLGAANEQFF. The CDR3 coding sequence is TGTGCCAGCAGCGTAGATCTTGGGGCAGCCAATGAGCAGTTCTTC.

The rearrangement joins TRBV18 to TRBJ1-2; D gene ambiguous. The CDR3 consists of 14 residues. Per the germline V gene, CDR1 is KGHSH and CDR2 is LQKENI. V dropped 6 bases and J dropped 5 bases, with 16 bases sitting between them. CDR3 sequence: CASSQAEGRYGYTF. CDR3 nucleotides: TGTGCCAGCTCCCAAGCGGAGGGTAGATATGGCTACACCTTC.

The rearrangement uses TRBV2 and TRBJ1-1; no definite D call. This CDR3 comprises 13 residues. Trimming shortened V by 8 bases and J by 0 bases, and 10 bases separated the two germline ends. The germline gives CDR1 SNHLY, CDR2 FYNNEI. CDR3 nucleotide sequence: TGTGCCAGCGGGCGATCAATGAACACTGAAGCTTTCTTT. Translation: CASGRSMNTEAFF.

The chain is built from TRBV5-1 and TRBJ1-1; no clear D. The CDR3 spans 13 residues. The V gene lost 4 bases and the J gene lost 5 bases, with 12 bases spanning the gap. CDR1 is SGHRS, CDR2 YFSETQ, per germline. The CDR3 DNA reads TGCGCCAGCAGCCAGGCCGGTGGGACTGAAGCTTTCTTT. This gives the protein CASSQAGGTEAFF.

V and J are TRBV6-6 and TRBJ1-4, with 9 positions matching TRBD1. The CDR3 runs 15 residues. Germline V gene data show CDR1 as MNHNY and CDR2 as SVGAGI (reference sequence). V lost 6 bases and J lost 5; bases outside the gene matches: 7. In DNA form, the CDR3 reads TGTGCCAGCAGAGACGTCGACAGGGGGAATGAAAAACTGTTTTTT. This encodes CASRDVDRGNEKLFF.

The count of this clone is one. The J gene is TRBJ1-1, the V gene TRBV7-9; D is undetermined. This CDR3 has 15 amino acids. Germline CDR1 is SEHNR and CDR2 is FQNEAQ (reference sequence). V shed 5 bases and J shed 1 base, with 14 bases lying between them. As DNA, the CDR3 is TGTGCCAGCAGCCTATCTGGACGGGAGAACACTGAAGCTTTCTTT. The encoded protein is CASSLSGRENTEAFF.

CDR3: CASSYPRGEVSGANVLTF. The CDR3 nucleotides are TGTGCCAGCAGTTACCCCCGGGGGGAAGTCTCTGGGGCCAACGTCCTGACTTTC. V gene TRBV6-2 or TRBV6-3 combines with J gene TRBJ2-6, with 7 positions matching TRBD2. The length of the CDR3 is 18 residues. With V trimmed by 2 bases and J by 0 bases, 7 bases remained unmatched. The germline V gene encodes CDR1 MNHEY and CDR2 SVGEGT.

This chain joins TRBV11-2 and TRBJ2-7; weak D call: TRBD1 (5 bases). CDR1 SGHAT and CDR2 FQNNGV come from the germline V gene. The CDR3 consists of 18 residues. V lost 4 bases to trimming and J lost 1 base, with 23 bases between them. Here the CDR3 reads CASSSPDGYGRASYEQYF. CDR3 DNA sequence: TGTGCCAGCAGCTCCCCCGACGGATATGGCAGGGCATCCTACGAGCAGTACTTC.

The CDR3 reads CSAQSRGPYNEQFF. The CDR3 DNA reads as TGCAGCGCCCAGTCCAGGGGGCCCTACAATGAGCAGTTCTTC. The chain combines TRBV29-1 with TRBJ2-1; 8 bases fit TRBD1. The CDR3 is 14 amino acids. V trimming: 7 bases; J trimming: 2 bases; junction bases outside the gene matches: 7. The germline gives CDR1 SQVTM, CDR2 ANQGSEA.

The chain couples TRBV11-2 to TRBJ2-6; D call uncertain. Trimming shortened V by 5 bases and J by 0 bases, and 14 bases separated the two germline ends. The CDR3 is 17 residues long. Germline lookup yields CDR1 SGHAT and CDR2 FQNNGV. The CDR3 sequence is CASSLVSWYSGANVLTF. In nucleotides, the CDR3 is TGTGCCAGCAGCCTCGTGAGCTGGTACTCTGGGGCCAACGTCCTGACTTTC.

The chain links TRBV7-2 to TRBJ2-1; the D gene is possibly TRBD2 (5 bases). V lost 6 bases and J 5 bases, leaving 11 bases between the germline ends. The CDR3 is 13 amino acids. Germline loops: CDR1 SGHTA, CDR2 FQGNSA. For the CDR3, the DNA is TGTGCCAGCAGACCCCACGGGGACAATGAGCAGTTCTTC. Amino acid sequence: CASRPHGDNEQFF.

This chain links TRBV15 with TRBJ2-3; 12 bases are shared with TRBD2. The CDR3 covers 17 residues. The germline V gene encodes CDR1 LNHNV and CDR2 YYDKDF (reference sequence). V lost 1 base, J lost 0 bases, and 2 bases stayed unmatched. Here the CDR3 DNA reads TGTGCCACCAGCAGAGCCCTAGCGGGAGGGAGCACAGATACGCAGTATTTT. It codes for CATSRALAGGSTDTQYF. Based on the CDR3 plus reference TRBV15 and TRBJ2-3, the full variable domain is DAMVIQNPRYQVTQFGKPVTLSCSQTLNHNVMYWYQQKSSQAPKLLFHYYDKDFNNEADTPDNFQSRRPNTSFCFLDIRSPGLGDTAMYLCATSRALAGGSTDTQYFGPGTRLTVL.

As DNA, the CDR3 is TGCGCCAGCAGCCAAGAGGGACAGGGCGGTTCACCCCTCCACTTT. Encoded protein: CASSQEGQGGSPLHF. The V gene is TRBV4-1, the J gene TRBJ1-6; 9 bases are a match to TRBD1. This CDR3 is 15 amino acids long. Germline V gene lookup returns CDR1 MGHRA and CDR2 YSYEKL. The junction had 3 bases not matched to a gene; V was cut back by 0 bases and J by 9 bases.

This clone was detected only once. V usage is TRBV6-2 or TRBV6-3 and J usage is TRBJ1-6; 7 bases align to TRBD1. This CDR3 comprises 14 residues. The V and J ends lost 5 bases and 7 bases, in that order; junction bases with no gene match: 5. The germline CDR1 and CDR2 sequences are MNHEY and SVGEGT. CDR3 bases: TGTGCCAGCAGTCCGATGACAGGGAATTCACCCCTCCACTTT. It translates to CASSPMTGNSPLHF.

The CDR3 nucleotides read TGTGCCAGCAGCTCCTCTAGAACGGGTGGGAGAACCCTCCACTTT. Protein: CASSSSRTGGRTLHF. The rearrangement joins TRBV7-9 to TRBJ1-6; D gene ambiguous. The CDR3 runs to 15 residues. Germline V gene data show CDR1 as SEHNR and CDR2 as FQNEAQ (reference sequence). V gave up 4 bases and J gave up 14 bases, with 21 bases separating them.

V and J are TRBV25-1 and TRBJ1-6; 7 bases map to TRBD1. J was trimmed by 8 bases and V by 8 bases; bases with no gene match: 9. The CDR3 spans 14 residues. Looked up from germline, CDR1 is MGHDK and CDR2 is SYGVNS. CDR3: CASRQTGSHSPLHF. The CDR3 nucleotides read TGTGCCAGCCGACAGACAGGGAGTCATTCACCCCTCCACTTT.

The chain has TRBV18 and TRBJ2-3, with 13 bases that match TRBD2. V shed 6 bases and J 3 bases; nucleotides not matched to a gene: 3. Germline-derived CDR1 and CDR2 are KGHSH and LQKENI. The CDR3 covers 15 residues. CDR3 DNA sequence: TGTGCCAGCTCCCCGGGACTAGCGGGAACAGATACGCAGTATTTT. Amino acid sequence: CASSPGLAGTDTQYF.

The chain has TRBV11-2 and TRBJ2-1; TRBD2 is a possible D gene (5 bases). The germline V gene encodes CDR1 SGHAT and CDR2 FQNNGV. The CDR3 is 16 residues long. Deletions cut 3 bases from V and 0 bases from J, with 12 bases between. Written as DNA, the CDR3 is TGTGCCAGCAGCTTTGGCGGGCCCAGCTCCTACAATGAGCAGTTCTTC. It encodes CASSFGGPSSYNEQFF.